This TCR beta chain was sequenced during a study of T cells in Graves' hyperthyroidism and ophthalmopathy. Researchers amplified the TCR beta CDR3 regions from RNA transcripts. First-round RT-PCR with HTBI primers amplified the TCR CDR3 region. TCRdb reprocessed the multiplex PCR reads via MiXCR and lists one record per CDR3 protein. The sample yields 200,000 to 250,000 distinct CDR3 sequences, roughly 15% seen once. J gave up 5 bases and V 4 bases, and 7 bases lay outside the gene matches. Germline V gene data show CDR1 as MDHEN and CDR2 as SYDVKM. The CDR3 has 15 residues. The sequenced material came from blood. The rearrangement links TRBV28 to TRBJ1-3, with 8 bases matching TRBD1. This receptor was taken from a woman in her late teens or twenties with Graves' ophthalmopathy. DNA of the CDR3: TGTGCCAGCAGTTCTTTAACAGGGGGACGAAACACCATATATTTT. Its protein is CASSSLTGGRNTIYF.